The entry below describes one TCR beta chain. Its target is unknown. This sample is part of a study of T cells in Graves' hyperthyroidism and ophthalmopathy. Study results and limitations: Ophthalmopathy could be told apart from stable hyperthyroidism with a 13 V-J model. Blood samples included most of the expanded thyroid clonotypes exceeding 0.001.

Diagnoses were made from clinical symptoms, serum measures (thyroxine and TRAb), thyroid ultrasound and orbital computed tomography. RNA transcripts served as the template for amplifying TCR beta CDR3 regions. The primer set for the first-round RT-PCR of the TCR CDR3 was HTBI. MiXCR, run by TCRdb on the multiplex PCR reads, gives a single entry per CDR3 protein. The sample consists of roughly 510,000 distinct CDR3 sequences, around 20% of them appearing once. This sequence was found in a man younger than 35 with Graves' hyperthyroidism. Specimen: blood.

The CDR3 nucleotides read TGTGCCAGCAGATTCAGCGGGCAGCCCCAGCATTTT. Its protein is CASRFSGQPQHF. V gene TRBV28 combines with J gene TRBJ1-5; D is unresolved. CDR3 length: 12 residues. Germline CDR1 is MDHEN and CDR2 is SYDVKM. V lost 6 bases to trimming and J lost 7 bases, with 10 bases between them.